This is a list of T cell receptor beta chains from one sample in a study of blood T cells in healthy people across ages. TCRdb recomputed calls from the 5' RACE reads with MiXCR, one row per CDR3 protein. This sample has around 870,000 distinct CDR3 sequences, with roughly 26% found just once. Sequencing used blood. Receptors were obtained from a woman of 80 years or more in good health. Each CDR3 is given with its conserved first and last residue. The D gene is left open where the match is weak. Clone sizes are given selectively: once, few, many, or a class where the clone is expanded.

clone_size: many; j_call: TRBJ1-2; d_call: -; v_call: TRBV4-2; cdr3_aa: CASSQGSGDGYTF; cdr3_nt: TGTGCCAGCAGCCAGGGATCCGGGGATGGCTACACCTTC
clone_size: many; j_call: TRBJ2-4; d_call: TRBD2; v_call: TRBV7-2; cdr3_aa: CASSSRLAGGPGNIQYF; cdr3_nt: TGTGCCAGCAGCTCCCGACTAGCGGGGGGGCCGGGAAACATTCAGTACTTC
clone_size: many; j_call: TRBJ2-4; d_call: TRBD2; v_call: TRBV7-8; cdr3_aa: CASSHLSLTSGGKNIQYF; cdr3_nt: TGTGCCAGCAGCCATCTTTCCCTGACTAGCGGGGGCAAAAACATTCAGTACTTC
clone_size: many; j_call: TRBJ1-1; d_call: -; v_call: TRBV5-5; cdr3_aa: CASSLAGTAEAFF; cdr3_nt: TGTGCCAGCAGCTTGGCGGGTACGGCTGAAGCTTTCTTT
clone_size: many; j_call: TRBJ1-2; d_call: TRBD1; v_call: TRBV7-9; cdr3_aa: CASGPGTVGIYTF; cdr3_nt: TGTGCCAGCGGACCTGGGACAGTCGGCATCTACACCTTC
clone_size: many; j_call: TRBJ1-2; d_call: -; v_call: TRBV4-3; cdr3_aa: CASSQENREGSYTF; cdr3_nt: TGCGCCAGCAGCCAAGAAAACAGGGAAGGAAGCTACACCTTC
clone_size: -; j_call: TRBJ2-7; d_call: TRBD1; v_call: TRBV20-1; cdr3_aa: CSASQPRQGAYEQYF; cdr3_nt: TGCAGTGCTTCTCAACCTAGACAGGGGGCCTACGAGCAGTACTTC
clone_size: many; j_call: TRBJ1-5; d_call: TRBD1; v_call: TRBV5-6; cdr3_aa: CASSLYGQELYSNQPQHF; cdr3_nt: TGTGCCAGCAGCTTGTACGGACAGGAGCTCTATAGCAATCAGCCCCAGCATTTT
clone_size: many; j_call: TRBJ2-5; d_call: TRBD2; v_call: TRBV20-1; cdr3_aa: CSARGLAGGQSETQYF; cdr3_nt: TGCAGTGCTAGAGGACTAGCGGGGGGGCAGTCAGAGACCCAGTACTTC
clone_size: many; j_call: TRBJ2-1; d_call: TRBD2; v_call: TRBV20-1; cdr3_aa: CSAIGLAPGGDNEQFF; cdr3_nt: TGCAGTGCCATCGGACTAGCCCCCGGGGGAGACAATGAGCAGTTCTTC
clone_size: many; j_call: TRBJ1-2; d_call: -; v_call: TRBV3-1; cdr3_aa: CASSQGRYGYTF; cdr3_nt: TGTGCCAGCAGCCAAGGACGCTATGGCTACACCTTC
clone_size: -; j_call: TRBJ2-3; d_call: TRBD2; v_call: TRBV28; cdr3_aa: CASSLSSGGSGESTDTQYF; cdr3_nt: TGTGCCAGCAGTTTATCCTCGGGGGGGAGCGGGGAGAGCACAGATACGCAGTATTTT
clone_size: many; j_call: TRBJ1-2; d_call: TRBD1; v_call: TRBV6-5; cdr3_aa: CASSRRQGGDGYTF; cdr3_nt: TGTGCCAGCAGTCGCCGACAGGGGGGCGATGGCTACACCTTC
clone_size: -; j_call: TRBJ2-5; d_call: TRBD1; v_call: TRBV6-6; cdr3_aa: CVSTPQGEETQYF; cdr3_nt: TGCGTCAGCACCCCACAGGGGGAAGAGACCCAGTACTTC
clone_size: few; j_call: TRBJ1-2; d_call: -; v_call: TRBV5-1; cdr3_aa: CASSTGGTGGYTF; cdr3_nt: TGCGCCAGCAGCACTGGTGGAACAGGGGGCTACACCTTC
clone_size: many; j_call: TRBJ1-2; d_call: -; v_call: TRBV7-2; cdr3_aa: CASSLVNYGYTF; cdr3_nt: TGTGCCAGCAGCTTGGTTAACTATGGCTACACCTTC
clone_size: many; j_call: TRBJ2-7; d_call: -; v_call: TRBV2; cdr3_aa: CASLRAGSYEQYF; cdr3_nt: TGTGCCAGCCTAAGAGCGGGCAGCTACGAGCAGTACTTC
clone_size: -; j_call: TRBJ1-5; d_call: -; v_call: TRBV5-1; cdr3_aa: CASSLDPDRYNQPQHF; cdr3_nt: TGCGCCAGCAGCTTGGATCCGGACCGATACAATCAGCCCCAGCATTTT